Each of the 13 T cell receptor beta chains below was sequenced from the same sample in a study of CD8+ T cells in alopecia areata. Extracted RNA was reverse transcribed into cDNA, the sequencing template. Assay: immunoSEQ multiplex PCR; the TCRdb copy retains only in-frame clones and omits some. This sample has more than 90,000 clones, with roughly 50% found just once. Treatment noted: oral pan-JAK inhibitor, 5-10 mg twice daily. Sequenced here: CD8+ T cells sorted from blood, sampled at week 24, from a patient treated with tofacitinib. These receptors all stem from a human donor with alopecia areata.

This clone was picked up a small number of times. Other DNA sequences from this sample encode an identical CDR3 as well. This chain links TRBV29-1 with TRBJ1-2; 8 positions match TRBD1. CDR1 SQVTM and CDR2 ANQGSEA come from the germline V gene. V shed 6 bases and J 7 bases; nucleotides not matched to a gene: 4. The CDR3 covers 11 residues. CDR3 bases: TGCAGCGTACCCACAGGGGGTGGCTACACCTTC. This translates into CSVPTGGGYTF.

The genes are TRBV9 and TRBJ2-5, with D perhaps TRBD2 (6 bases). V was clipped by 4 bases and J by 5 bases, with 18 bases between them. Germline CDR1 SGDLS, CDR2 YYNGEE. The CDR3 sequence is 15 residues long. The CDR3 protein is CASSPNDGGRETQYF. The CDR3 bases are TGTGCCAGCAGCCCAAACGACGGGGGTCGGGAGACCCAGTACTTC.

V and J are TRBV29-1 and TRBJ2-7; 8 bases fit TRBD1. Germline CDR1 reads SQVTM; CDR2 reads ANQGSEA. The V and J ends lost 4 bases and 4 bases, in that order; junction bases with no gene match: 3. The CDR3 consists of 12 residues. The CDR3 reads CSVVGQEYEQYF. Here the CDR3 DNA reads TGCAGCGTTGTGGGACAGGAGTACGAGCAGTACTTC.

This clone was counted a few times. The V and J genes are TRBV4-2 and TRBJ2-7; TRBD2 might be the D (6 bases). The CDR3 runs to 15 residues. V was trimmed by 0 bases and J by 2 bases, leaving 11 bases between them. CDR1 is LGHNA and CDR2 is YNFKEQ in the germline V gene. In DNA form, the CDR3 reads TGTGCCAGCAGCCAAGATCGGGGGATGACCTACGAGCAGTACTTC. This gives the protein CASSQDRGMTYEQYF.

The CDR3 DNA follows: TGTGCCAGCAGCACCCCCGGGACAGGGGGAATGGATACGCAGTATTTT. Translated, it gives CASSTPGTGGMDTQYF. The J gene is TRBJ2-3, the V gene TRBV9; 11 positions agree with TRBD1. Germline CDR1 SGDLS, CDR2 YYNGEE. The CDR3 consists of 16 residues. The trim removed 4 bases at V and 6 bases at J, leaving 10 bases unmatched.

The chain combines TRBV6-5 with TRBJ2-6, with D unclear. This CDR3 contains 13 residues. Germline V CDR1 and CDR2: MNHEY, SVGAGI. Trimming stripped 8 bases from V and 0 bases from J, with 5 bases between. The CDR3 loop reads CASRSSGANVLTF. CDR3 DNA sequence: TGTGCCAGCCGGAGCTCTGGGGCCAACGTCCTGACTTTC.

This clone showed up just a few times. The CDR3 DNA follows: TGTGCCGAGTGGTCCGAAAACTATGGCTACACCTTC. Translating it yields CAEWSENYGYTF. The chain carries TRBV7-9 and TRBJ1-2; D gene ambiguous. CDR1 and CDR2 from the germline V gene are SEHNR and FQNEAQ (reference sequence). Trimming shortened V by 11 bases and J by 2 bases, and 12 bases separated the two germline ends. CDR3 length: 12 residues. Full variable domain (remainder filled in from reference TRBV7-9 and TRBJ1-2): DTGVSQNPRHKITKRGQNVTFRCDPISEHNRLYWYRQTLGQGPEFLTYFQNEAQLEKSRLLSDRFSAERPKGSFSTLEIQRTEQGDSAMYLCAEWSENYGYTFGSGTRLTVV.

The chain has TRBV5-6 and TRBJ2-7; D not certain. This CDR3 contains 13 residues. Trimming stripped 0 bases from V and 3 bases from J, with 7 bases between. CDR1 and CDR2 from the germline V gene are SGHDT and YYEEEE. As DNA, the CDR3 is TGTGCCAGCAGCTTGGGCGGTTTCTACGAGCAGTACTTC. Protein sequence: CASSLGGFYEQYF.

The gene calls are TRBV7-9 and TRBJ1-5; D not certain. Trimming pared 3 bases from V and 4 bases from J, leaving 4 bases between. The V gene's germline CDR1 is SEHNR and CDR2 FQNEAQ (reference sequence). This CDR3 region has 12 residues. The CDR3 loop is CASSLINQPQHF. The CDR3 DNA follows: TGTGCCAGCAGCTTGATAAATCAGCCCCAGCATTTT.

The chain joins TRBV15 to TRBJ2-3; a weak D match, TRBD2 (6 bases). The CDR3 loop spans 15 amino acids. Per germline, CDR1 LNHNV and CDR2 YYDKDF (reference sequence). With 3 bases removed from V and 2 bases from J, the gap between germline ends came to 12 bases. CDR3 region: CATSSAGLNTDTQYF. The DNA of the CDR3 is TGTGCCACCAGCAGTGCGGGGCTTAACACAGATACGCAGTATTTT.

In nucleotides, the CDR3 is TGCGCCAGCAGCCAAGTGCAGGGCGAGGCTGGGGCCAACGTCCTGACTTTC. Translating gives CASSQVQGEAGANVLTF. The V and J genes are TRBV4-1 and TRBJ2-6, with a tentative D call TRBD1 (5 bases). Trimming left V 1 base short and J 2 bases short, with 12 bases between. Looked up from germline, CDR1 is MGHRA and CDR2 is YSYEKL. This CDR3 spans 17 amino acids.

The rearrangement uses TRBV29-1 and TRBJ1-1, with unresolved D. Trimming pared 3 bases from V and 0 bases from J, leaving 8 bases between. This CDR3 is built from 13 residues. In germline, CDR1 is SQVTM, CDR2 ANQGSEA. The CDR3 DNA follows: TGCAGCGTTGAGGGCGGCATGAACACTGAAGCTTTCTTT. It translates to CSVEGGMNTEAFF.

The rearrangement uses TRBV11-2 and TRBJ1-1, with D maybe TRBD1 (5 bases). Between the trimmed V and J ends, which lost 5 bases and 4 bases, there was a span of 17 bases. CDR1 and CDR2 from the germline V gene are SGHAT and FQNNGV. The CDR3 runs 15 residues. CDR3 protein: CASSPAAGRGTEAFF. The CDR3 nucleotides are TGTGCCAGCAGCCCGGCGGCGGGGCGAGGCACTGAAGCTTTCTTT.